The sequence of this T cell receptor beta chain was determined in a study of blood T cell repertoires in COVID-19. The assay was immunoSEQ multiplex PCR, and TCRdb's table has in-frame clones only and misses some. The repertoire includes some 130,000 clones, about 78% of them detected once, and over 9.5% sits in the top ten. This clone has only one observation. CDR1 is SGDLS and CDR2 is YYNGEE in the germline V gene. The CDR3 is 15 amino acids. Trimming took 4 bases from V and 0 from J; bases not matched to a gene: 2. This TCR was sampled from a man in his sixties who had recovered from COVID-19. The chain links TRBV9 to TRBJ2-2; TRBD2 matches 8 bases. The sample taken for sequencing was peripheral blood. CDR3 loop: CASSQTSANTGELFF. CDR3 DNA sequence: TGTGCCAGCAGCCAGACTAGCGCGAACACCGGGGAGCTGTTTTTT.